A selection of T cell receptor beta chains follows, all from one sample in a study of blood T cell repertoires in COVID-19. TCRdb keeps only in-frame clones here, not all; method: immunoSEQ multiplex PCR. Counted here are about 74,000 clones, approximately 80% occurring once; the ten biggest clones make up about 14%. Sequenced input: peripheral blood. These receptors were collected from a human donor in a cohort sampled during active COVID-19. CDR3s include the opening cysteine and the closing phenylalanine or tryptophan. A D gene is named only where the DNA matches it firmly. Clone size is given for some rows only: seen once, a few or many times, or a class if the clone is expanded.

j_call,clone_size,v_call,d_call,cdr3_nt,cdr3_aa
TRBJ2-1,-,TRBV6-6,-,TGTGCCAGCAGTCTAACGGGAGCTGCGTACAATGAGCAGTTCTTC,CASSLTGAAYNEQFF
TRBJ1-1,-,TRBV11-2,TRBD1,TGTGCCAGCAGTCGACAGGGGGCGCTGGCAGAAGCTTTCTTT,CASSRQGALAEAFF
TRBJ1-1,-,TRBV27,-,TGTGCCAGCAGTTTAGCGGGGCTCGGCCCCACGAACACTGAAGCTTTCTTT,CASSLAGLGPTNTEAFF
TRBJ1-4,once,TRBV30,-,TGTGCCTGGAACCGGGGGGGCACTCGGGTAACTAATGAAAAACTGTTTTTT,CAWNRGGTRVTNEKLFF
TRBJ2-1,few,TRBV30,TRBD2,TGTGCCTGGAGTGTACTAGCGGGAGCGGCATCGTTCTTC,CAWSVLAGAASFF
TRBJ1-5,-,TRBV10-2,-,TGCGCCAGCAGTGAGTCAGGGGCTGCCGGTCAGCCCCAGCATTTT,CASSESGAAGQPQHF
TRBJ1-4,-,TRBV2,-,TGTGCCAGCAGGAAGCGGGGACATTGGGAGGAAAAACTGTTTTTT,CASRKRGHWEEKLFF
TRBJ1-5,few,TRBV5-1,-,TGCGCCAGCAGTCTGACATACAATCAGCCCCAGCATTTT,CASSLTYNQPQHF
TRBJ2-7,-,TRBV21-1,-,TGTGCCAGCAGCTCTCGGGACAGTTCTACCGAGCAGTACTTC,CASSSRDSSTEQYF
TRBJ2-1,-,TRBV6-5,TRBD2,TGTGCCAGCAAGCGGGAGTCAGCGTCCTACAATGAGCAGTTCTTC,CASKRESASYNEQFF
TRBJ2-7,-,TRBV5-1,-,TGCGCCAGCAGCTCCCCGGGCTACGAGCAGTACTTC,CASSSPGYEQYF
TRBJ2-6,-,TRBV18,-,TGTGCCAGCTCACCTAACAGGGAAGTAAGCTATGGGGCCAACGTCCTGACTTTC,CASSPNREVSYGANVLTF
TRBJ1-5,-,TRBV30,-,TGTGCCTGCGGGGGGGAGGGTCAGCCCCAGCATTTT,CACGGEGQPQHF
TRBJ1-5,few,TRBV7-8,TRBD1,TGTGCCAGCAGCTTGACAGGGAAAGAGGATCAGCCCCAGCATTTT,CASSLTGKEDQPQHF
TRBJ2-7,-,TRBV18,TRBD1,TGTGCCAGCTCACCAACAGGGGGCCGTCACGAGCAGTACTTC,CASSPTGGRHEQYF
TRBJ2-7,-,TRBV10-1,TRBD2,TGCGCCAGCAGTGAAGGGACTAGCGGGAGATACGAGCAGTACTTC,CASSEGTSGRYEQYF
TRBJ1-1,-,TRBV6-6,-,TGTGCCAGCAGTCTAAGAGAGGCCACTGAAGCTTTCTTT,CASSLREATEAFF
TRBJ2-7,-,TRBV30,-,TGTGCCTGGAGTGTCGGGGGGCAAACCTACGAGCAGTACTTC,CAWSVGGQTYEQYF
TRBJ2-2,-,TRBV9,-,TGTGCCAGCAGCGCCTTAGGGCTAGCGCCTTTCACCGGGGAGCTGTTTTTT,CASSALGLAPFTGELFF
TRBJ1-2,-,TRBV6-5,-,TGTGCCAGCAGGACAAACTACAGGGAGCTCTATGGCTACACCTTC,CASRTNYRELYGYTF
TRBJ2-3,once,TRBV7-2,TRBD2,TGTGCCAGCGGGACCCGGGGCGGGAGGGGTCGGGATACGCAGTATTTT,CASGTRGGRGRDTQYF
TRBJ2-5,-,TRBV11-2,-,TGTGCCAGCAGCTTAGGCGATCAGGGGACCCAGTACTTC,CASSLGDQGTQYF